This T cell receptor (beta chain) was obtained from a study of type 1 regulatory T cells. Across the whole study: T-allo10 is a Tr1-enriched, alloantigen-specific CD4 T cell product made in vitro.

This clonotype was counted once. The antigen is not known. TCRdb independently ran MiXCR on the reads; one entry per CDR3 protein. The data show around 69,000 distinct CDR3 sequences, around 63% seen once. T-allo10 cells from the graft donor were described as anergic, host-alloantigen-specific, and alloantigen-specific suppressors. What was sequenced was cultured T cells, either the whole culture or a sorted T cell fraction (not recorded which). Subset meaning: Tr1-enriched cell product generated in vitro against host alloantigens. The receptor was isolated from a human donor in good health.

The CDR3 loop is CSARLAGEVQYF. The CDR3 region has the DNA TGCAGTGCTAGACTAGCGGGAGAGGTGCAGTACTTC. The genes are TRBV20-1 and TRBJ2-7, with 10 bases fitting TRBD2. With V trimmed by 2 bases and J by 9 bases, 4 bases remained unmatched. The CDR3 sequence is 12 residues long. The germline CDR1 and CDR2 sequences are DFQATT and SNEGSKA (reference sequence).